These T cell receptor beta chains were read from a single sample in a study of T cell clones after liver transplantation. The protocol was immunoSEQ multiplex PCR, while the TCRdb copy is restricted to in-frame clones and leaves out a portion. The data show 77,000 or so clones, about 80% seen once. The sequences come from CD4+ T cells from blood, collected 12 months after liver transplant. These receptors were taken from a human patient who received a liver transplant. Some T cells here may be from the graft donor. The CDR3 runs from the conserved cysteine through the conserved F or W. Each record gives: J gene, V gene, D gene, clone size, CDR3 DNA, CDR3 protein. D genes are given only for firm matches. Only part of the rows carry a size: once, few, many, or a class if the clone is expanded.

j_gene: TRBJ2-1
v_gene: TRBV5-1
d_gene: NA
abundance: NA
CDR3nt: TGCGCCAGCAGCTTGGCCGGGGCGGTAGAGCAGTTCTTC
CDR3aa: CASSLAGAVEQFF

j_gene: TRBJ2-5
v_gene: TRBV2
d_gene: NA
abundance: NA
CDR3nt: TGTGCCAGCAGTCCTGGGCACCCGGAAGCCCAGTACTTC
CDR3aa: CASSPGHPEAQYF

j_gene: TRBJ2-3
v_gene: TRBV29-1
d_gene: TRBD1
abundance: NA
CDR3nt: TGCAGCGTCAGGACAGGAACAGATACGCAGTATTTT
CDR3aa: CSVRTGTDTQYF

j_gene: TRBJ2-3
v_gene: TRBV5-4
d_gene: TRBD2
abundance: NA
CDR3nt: TGTGCCAGCAGCATTAGCGGGGGAACCCCAGATACGCAGTATTTT
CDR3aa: CASSISGGTPDTQYF

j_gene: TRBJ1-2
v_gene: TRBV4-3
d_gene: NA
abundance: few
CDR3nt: TGCGCCAGCAGCCAACAGGGGAACTATGGCTACACCTTC
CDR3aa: CASSQQGNYGYTF

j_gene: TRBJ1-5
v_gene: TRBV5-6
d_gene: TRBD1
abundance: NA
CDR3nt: TGTGCCAGCACCCACCCGGACAGGGGATACAATCAGCCCCAGCATTTT
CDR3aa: CASTHPDRGYNQPQHF

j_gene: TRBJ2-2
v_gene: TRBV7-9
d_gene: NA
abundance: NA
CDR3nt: TGTGCCAGCAGCTTACGGTTCACCGGGGAGCTGTTTTTT
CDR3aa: CASSLRFTGELFF

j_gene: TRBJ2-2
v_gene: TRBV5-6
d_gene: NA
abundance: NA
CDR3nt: TGTGCCAGCCTTTCCGGGCTAGCGAACACCGGGGAGCTGTTTTTT
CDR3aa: CASLSGLANTGELFF

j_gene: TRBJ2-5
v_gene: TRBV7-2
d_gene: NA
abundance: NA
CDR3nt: TGTGCCAGCAGCTTAGCACAGACCCAGTACTTC
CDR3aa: CASSLAQTQYF

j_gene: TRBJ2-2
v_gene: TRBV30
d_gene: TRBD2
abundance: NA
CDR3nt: TGTGCCTGGAGTGTACTAGCGGGAGTCGTCGGGGAGCTGTTTTTT
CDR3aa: CAWSVLAGVVGELFF

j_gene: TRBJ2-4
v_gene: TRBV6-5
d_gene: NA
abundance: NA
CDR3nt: TGTGCCAGCAGTCCCCGCGACATTCAGTACTTC
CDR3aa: CASSPRDIQYF

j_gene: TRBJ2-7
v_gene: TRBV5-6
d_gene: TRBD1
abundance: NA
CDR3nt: TGTGCCAGCAGTGGACAGGGGTTAAACTACGAGCAGTACTTC
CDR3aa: CASSGQGLNYEQYF

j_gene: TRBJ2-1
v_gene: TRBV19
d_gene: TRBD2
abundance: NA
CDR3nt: TGTGCCAGTAGTATCATAGCGGGAGGACCGATGAATGAGCAGTTCTTC
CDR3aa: CASSIIAGGPMNEQFF

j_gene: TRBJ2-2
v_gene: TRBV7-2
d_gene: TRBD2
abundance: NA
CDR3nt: TGTGCCAGCAGCTATCTAGCGGGAGATACCGGGGAGCTGTTTTTT
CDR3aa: CASSYLAGDTGELFF

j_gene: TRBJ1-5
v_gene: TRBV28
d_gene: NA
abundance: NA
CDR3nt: TGTGCCAGCAGTTTATTACAGGCTTATCAGCCCCAGCATTTT
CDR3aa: CASSLLQAYQPQHF